Listed below are T cell receptor beta chains from one sample, sequenced in a study of cytomegalovirus exposure and HLA in healthy donors. The assay was immunoSEQ multiplex PCR, and TCRdb's table has in-frame clones only and misses some. The data hold some 120,000 clones, with roughly 89% observed a single time. The sample consisted of PBMCs. The receptors derive from a woman under 30 in good health and CMV-seronegative. Both conserved end residues are trimmed from each CDR3.

J gene	V gene	CDR3 length	CDR3 protein
TRBJ2-3	TRBV6-5	13	ASSRGRATTDTQY
TRBJ2-7	TRBV27	11	ASRGGVDYEQY
TRBJ1-5	TRBV7-2	14	ASSPQTGAFNQPQH
TRBJ2-2	TRBV2	13	ASRLAEANTGELF
TRBJ2-1	TRBV11-3	12	ASSSGLAYNEQF
TRBJ1-2	TRBV27	12	ASSPRQGNYGYT
TRBJ1-2	TRBV6-6	12	ASSFGTGGEGYT
TRBJ1-1	TRBV30	16	AFGVGEGGTDLNTEAF
TRBJ2-7	TRBV27	12	ASSFAGSSYEQY
TRBJ1-2	TRBV30	11	AWDRGFNYGYT
TRBJ1-1	TRBV6-1	12	ASGFGQVGTEAF
TRBJ2-5	TRBV6-1	12	ASSAQGKQETQY
TRBJ2-3	TRBV5-6	15	ASSDSPGSGGTDTQY
TRBJ2-1	TRBV4-1	14	ASSQDPASSYNEQF
TRBJ2-5	TRBV7-6	12	ASSISGGKETQY
TRBJ1-5	TRBV30	12	AWSVVSSNQPQH
TRBJ2-1	TRBV29-1	11	SVGQRLAGGSF
TRBJ2-2	TRBV27	15	ASSSPPEVRGTGELF
TRBJ2-1	TRBV6-1	10	ASKGSAYEQF
TRBJ1-3	TRBV7-8	14	ASSFGSTGAGNTIY
TRBJ1-1	TRBV6-1	12	ASSEARQGTEAF
TRBJ2-1	TRBV5-4	13	ASASGGGSYNEQF
TRBJ2-3	TRBV27	13	ASSLPPGHTDTQY
TRBJ2-2	TRBV7-6	11	ASSLTSSGELF
TRBJ2-5	TRBV11-2	13	ASGPTSGAQETQY
TRBJ1-5	TRBV11-2	12	ASSPATGNQPQH
TRBJ1-2	TRBV6-5	14	ASSSQGTQTSGGYT